A single sample is the source of the 32 T cell receptor beta chains below, sequenced in a study of blood T cell repertoires in COVID-19. Produced via immunoSEQ multiplex PCR; TCRdb's table is partial and in-frame only. The sample includes around 250,000 clones, approximately 85% of them seen just once. The source material was PBMCs or T cells enriched from blood (not recorded which). The receptors originated from a woman between 50 and 59 years old who had been exposed to COVID-19.

The chain couples TRBV10-3 to TRBJ2-5, with a weak D call TRBD2 (5 bases). Per the germline V gene, CDR1 is ENHRY and CDR2 is SYGVKD. V lost 4 bases and J 2 bases, leaving 8 bases between the germline ends. The CDR3 loop spans 13 amino acids. CDR3 coding DNA: TGTGCCATCAGTGTTCTAGCACAAGAGACCCAGTACTTC. Translation: CAISVLAQETQYF.

The chain recombines TRBV10-3 with TRBJ2-3; 8 bases are shared with TRBD2. The ends lost 4 bases at V and 4 bases at J; junction bases unmatched: 4. This CDR3 contains 14 residues. Germline CDR1 reads ENHRY; CDR2 reads SYGVKD. CDR3 sequence (DNA): TGTGCCATCAGTGTTGGCGGGGGGCCAGATACGCAGTATTTT. Amino acid sequence: CAISVGGGPDTQYF.

This chain links TRBV5-1 with TRBJ1-5; the match to TRBD1 covers 9 bases. The J segment lost 7 bases and the V segment lost 9 bases, leaving 8 bases of the junction unmatched. Germline V lookup: CDR1 SGHRS, CDR2 YFSETQ. The CDR3 spans 13 residues. The CDR3 coding sequence is TGCGCCACCGGGACAGGGCCGGGGCAGCCCCAGCATTTT. Translated: CATGTGPGQPQHF.

This clone was seen a handful of times. The chain combines TRBV7-9 with TRBJ2-1; possibly TRBD1 for D (5 bases). From germline, CDR1 is SEHNR and CDR2 FQNEAQ (reference sequence). This CDR3 spans 15 amino acids. Between the trimmed V and J ends, which lost 5 bases and 3 bases, there was a span of 14 bases. CDR3 in amino acids: CASSRVKGHYNEQFF. CDR3 nucleotide sequence: TGTGCCAGCAGCAGGGTAAAGGGGCACTACAATGAGCAGTTCTTC.

The V gene is TRBV5-1, the J gene TRBJ1-4, with TRBD1 as a possible D gene (6 bases). Per germline, CDR1 SGHRS and CDR2 YFSETQ. This CDR3 is built from 16 residues. The V and J ends lost 2 bases and 8 bases respectively, with 19 bases between them. CDR3 loop: CASSFTGPPGGEKLFF. The DNA for the CDR3 is TGCGCCAGCAGCTTCACGGGACCCCCTGGGGGCGAAAAACTGTTTTTT.

This rearrangement joins TRBV29-1 to TRBJ2-3, with 12 nucleotides matching TRBD1. The CDR3 is 18 residues long. Germline CDR1 SQVTM, CDR2 ANQGSEA. V lost 0 bases to trimming and J lost 2 bases; unmatched junction nucleotides: 9. CDR3 protein: CSVEDWAGTGGLTDTQYF. The CDR3 region has the DNA TGCAGCGTTGAAGATTGGGCAGGGACAGGGGGCCTCACAGATACGCAGTATTTT.

This clone came up many times. The chain has TRBV28 and TRBJ2-2, with D possibly being TRBD1 (5 bases). Trimming removed 7 bases at V and 0 bases at J, with 9 bases between. In germline, CDR1 is MDHEN, CDR2 SYDVKM. The CDR3 is 14 residues long. The CDR3 spells CASITGPNTGELFF. CDR3 DNA sequence: TGTGCCAGCATCACAGGACCGAACACCGGGGAGCTGTTTTTT.

The chain recombines TRBV11-2 with TRBJ1-1, with a weak D call TRBD1 (6 bases). The CDR3 is made up of 13 amino acids. Germline V gene sequence: CDR1 SGHAT, CDR2 FQNNGV. V dropped 6 bases and J dropped 7 bases, with 15 bases sitting between them. CDR3 coding DNA: TGTGCCAGCAGTCTCATGGGGGACAATGAAGCTTTCTTT. Protein sequence: CASSLMGDNEAFF.

This CDR3 is CASSIRQGANYGYTF. In nucleotides, the CDR3 is TGTGCCAGTAGTATAAGACAGGGTGCTAACTATGGCTACACCTTC. The V and J genes are TRBV19 and TRBJ1-2, with 7 bases aligning to TRBD1. J lost 0 bases, V lost 2 bases, and 3 bases had no gene match. Germline V gene lookup returns CDR1 LNHDA and CDR2 SQIVND (reference sequence). The CDR3 consists of 15 residues.

V is TRBV2 and J is TRBJ2-5; D call uncertain. V was shortened by 7 bases and J by 0 bases, with 21 bases between the two germline ends. The CDR3 extends over 17 amino acids. Germline-derived CDR1 and CDR2 are SNHLY and FYNNEI. Here the CDR3 DNA reads TGTGCCAGCACCCTCTCCATGAGAACAGAGCACCAAGAGACCCAGTACTTC. Its protein is CASTLSMRTEHQETQYF.

This clone was seen only a few times. V usage is TRBV29-1 and J usage is TRBJ1-1; 9 nucleotides agree with TRBD1. This CDR3 spans 16 amino acids. V lost 6 bases, J lost 8 bases, and 19 bases stayed unmatched. Germline values: CDR1 SQVTM, CDR2 ANQGSEA. Here the CDR3 reads CSVLSRDRVGTFEAFF. CDR3 sequence (DNA): TGCAGCGTCCTGTCCCGGGACAGGGTTGGTACGTTCGAAGCTTTCTTT.

The chain uses TRBV20-1 and TRBJ1-2; D might be TRBD1 (6 bases). V lost 3 bases, J lost 2 bases, and 10 bases lay in between. Germline values: CDR1 DFQATT, CDR2 SNEGSKA (reference sequence). The CDR3 sequence is 13 residues long. This CDR3 reads CSASHRANYGYTF. Written as DNA, the CDR3 is TGCAGTGCTAGTCACAGGGCGAACTATGGCTACACCTTC.

The chain combines TRBV27 with TRBJ1-2; tentative D call: TRBD1 (6 bases). The ends were cut back, 6 bases at V and 6 bases at J, with 17 bases in the middle. Germline V CDR1 and CDR2: MNHEY, SMNVEV (reference sequence). The CDR3 runs to 14 residues. CDR3 DNA: TGTGCCAGCAGGACAACAGGGACGTGGAATGGCTACACCTTC. Translating it yields CASRTTGTWNGYTF.

This clone was seen once. This rearrangement joins TRBV6-1 to TRBJ2-5, with D maybe TRBD1 (6 bases). Trimming removed 2 bases from V and 5 bases from J, with 15 bases in between. Germline CDR1 MNHNS, CDR2 SASEGT. This CDR3 has 15 amino acids. The CDR3 sequence: CASSEQGTLGETQYF. The CDR3 bases are TGTGCCAGCAGTGAACAGGGGACCCTGGGGGAGACCCAGTACTTC.

The chain uses TRBV28 and TRBJ2-7; 8 nucleotides line up with TRBD1. The CDR3 runs to 16 residues. Looked up from germline, CDR1 is MDHEN and CDR2 is SYDVKM. V was pared by 6 bases and J by 3 bases, with 13 bases of the junction left unmatched. The CDR3 protein is CASRPTSGGVGYEQYF. The CDR3 nucleotides read TGTGCCAGCAGACCGACCTCAGGGGGCGTGGGCTACGAGCAGTACTTC.

Here the CDR3 reads CASSLQNNEQFF. The DNA for the CDR3 is TGTGCCAGCAGCCTACAGAACAATGAGCAGTTCTTC. The chain joins TRBV3-1 (or the pseudogene TRBV3-2) to TRBJ2-1; D gene unclear. The CDR3 consists of 12 residues. Per germline, CDR1 LGHDT and CDR2 YNNKEL (reference sequence). V was clipped by 4 bases and J by 5 bases, with 6 bases between them.

This clone was detected once. The gene calls are TRBV6-2 or TRBV6-3 and TRBJ2-7; possible D gene TRBD1, 5 bases. V gave up 0 bases and J gave up 4 bases, with 13 bases separating them. This CDR3 is 15 amino acids long. CDR1 and CDR2 (germline): MNHEY, SVGEGT. CDR3 sequence (DNA): TGTGCCAGCAGTTACTCTGCAGGGTACGGGTACGAGCAGTACTTC. Translated: CASSYSAGYGYEQYF.

The chain is built from TRBV25-1 and TRBJ1-1, with TRBD1 matching 8 bases. V lost 4 bases, J lost 0 bases, and 4 bases stayed unmatched. The CDR3 runs 15 residues. Germline CDR1 is MGHDK and CDR2 is SYGVNS. DNA for the CDR3: TGTGCCAGCAGTGTGACAGGGGCTATGAACACTGAAGCTTTCTTT. As protein: CASSVTGAMNTEAFF.

The CDR3 region is CASSLGIQGTGNTIYF. The DNA of the CDR3 is TGTGCCAGCAGTTTAGGGATACAGGGGACCGGAAACACCATATATTTT. V gene TRBV28 combines with J gene TRBJ1-3; 7 bases match TRBD1. The CDR3 spans 16 residues. The ends lost 2 bases at V and 4 bases at J; junction bases unmatched: 8. Germline V gene lookup returns CDR1 MDHEN and CDR2 SYDVKM.

This rearrangement joins TRBV9 to TRBJ2-1; D is possibly TRBD2 (7 bases). Trimming cost V 0 bases and J 0 bases, with 13 bases left between them. Germline values: CDR1 SGDLS, CDR2 YYNGEE. This CDR3 is 17 amino acids long. The CDR3 protein is CASSVVTGGSSYNEQFF. The DNA for the CDR3 is TGTGCCAGCAGCGTAGTTACGGGGGGCAGCTCCTACAATGAGCAGTTCTTC.

V gene TRBV5-6 combines with J gene TRBJ2-3, with D tentatively TRBD2 (6 bases). Germline-derived CDR1 and CDR2 are SGHDT and YYEEEE. This CDR3 spans 13 amino acids. The V and J ends lost 2 bases and 9 bases respectively, with 13 bases between them. The CDR3 here is CASSLYDRGTQYF. The CDR3 DNA reads TGTGCCAGCAGCTTATACGATCGGGGGACGCAGTATTTT. Supplemented by reference TRBV5-6 and TRBJ2-3, the full variable domain reads DAGVTQSPTHLIKTRGQQVTLRCSPKSGHDTVSWYQQALGQGPQFIFQYYEEEERQRGNFPDRFSGHQFPNYSSELNVNALLLGDSALYLCASSLYDRGTQYFGPGTRLTVL.

V usage is TRBV13 and J usage is TRBJ1-2; TRBD1 matches 7 bases. CDR1 and CDR2 (germline): PRHDT, FYEKMQ (reference sequence). Germline trimming cut 3 bases from V and 3 bases from J; bases unmatched to any gene: 7. The CDR3 contains 15 residues. Here the CDR3 DNA reads TGTGCCAGCAGCTTGGGTGGACAGGCGTACTATGGCTACACCTTC. Translation gives CASSLGGQAYYGYTF.

In nucleotides, the CDR3 is TGTGCCAGCGGGCTCGGGGTGGTGAACACTGAAGCTTTCTTT. Translated, it gives CASGLGVVNTEAFF. The chain has TRBV13 and TRBJ1-1; no firm D call. Looked up from germline, CDR1 is PRHDT and CDR2 is FYEKMQ (reference sequence). The CDR3 sequence is 14 residues long. The V gene lost 8 bases and the J gene lost 0 bases, with 13 bases spanning the gap.

The gene calls are TRBV7-2 and TRBJ2-5, with TRBD2 as a possible D gene (6 bases). The germline V gene encodes CDR1 SGHTA and CDR2 FQGNSA. The CDR3 spans 14 residues. Trimming took off 1 base at V and 4 bases at J, with 10 bases between the two ends. CDR3 region: CASSLGLVAETQYF. CDR3 DNA sequence: TGTGCCAGCAGCTTAGGACTAGTCGCAGAGACCCAGTACTTC. The full variable domain, its missing parts supplied by reference TRBV7-2 and TRBJ2-5, is GAGVSQSPSNKVTEKGKDVELRCDPISGHTALYWYRQSLGQGLEFLIYFQGNSAPDKSGLPSDRFSAERTGGSVSTLTIQRTQQEDSAVYLCASSLGLVAETQYFGPGTRLLVL.

CDR3 loop: CSASQGGSNQPQHF. For the CDR3, the DNA is TGCAGTGCTAGTCAGGGAGGGAGCAATCAGCCCCAGCATTTT. The J gene is TRBJ1-5, the V gene TRBV20-1; perhaps TRBD1 as D (5 bases). Deletions cut 3 bases from V and 1 base from J, with 10 bases between. This CDR3 is 14 amino acids long. Germline V gene sequence: CDR1 DFQATT, CDR2 SNEGSKA (reference sequence).

The V gene is TRBV18, the J gene TRBJ1-2; 7 nucleotides align to TRBD1. CDR1 and CDR2 (germline): KGHSH, LQKENI. The CDR3 covers 16 residues. Trimming took 2 bases from V and 0 from J; bases not matched to a gene: 6. The CDR3 sequence: CASSPYRGETNYGYTF. The CDR3 nucleotides are TGTGCCAGCTCACCATACAGGGGAGAAACTAACTATGGCTACACCTTC.

This clone occurred a few times. The chain has TRBV11-2 and TRBJ2-1; D gene uncertain. Germline lookup yields CDR1 SGHAT and CDR2 FQNNGV. CDR3 length: 12 residues. Trimming left V 1 base short and J 12 bases short, with 10 bases between. The CDR3 sequence: CASSLGSYGQFF. Written as DNA, the CDR3 is TGTGCCAGCAGCTTAGGCTCGTACGGGCAGTTCTTC.

A single count supports this clone. The gene calls are TRBV11-2 and TRBJ2-1, with D possibly matching TRBD2 (5 bases). Trimming stripped 0 bases from V and 4 bases from J, with 13 bases between. This CDR3 has 16 amino acids. The germline gives CDR1 SGHAT, CDR2 FQNNGV. CDR3 sequence reads: CASSLEVGGLYNEQFF. CDR3 in DNA: TGTGCCAGCAGCTTAGAGGTCGGCGGACTTTACAATGAGCAGTTCTTC. The full variable domain, in which reference TRBV11-2 and TRBJ2-1 provide the parts outside the CDR3, is EAGVAQSPRYKIIEKRQSVAFWCNPISGHATLYWYQQILGQGPKLLIQFQNNGVVDDSQLPKDRFSAERLKGVDSTLKIQPAKLEDSAVYLCASSLEVGGLYNEQFFGPGTRLTVL.

This chain connects TRBV20-1 to TRBJ1-2, with a weak D call TRBD1 (6 bases). The CDR3 is made up of 11 amino acids. Germline lookup yields CDR1 DFQATT and CDR2 SNEGSKA (reference sequence). CDR3 nucleotide sequence: TGCAGACCTGAGGGGGTCTATGGCTACACCTTC. Translation: CRPEGVYGYTF.

Written as DNA, the CDR3 is TGTGCCAGCTCAGACAGGGGGCGCAGCTATGGCTACACCTTC. Its protein product is CASSDRGRSYGYTF. The rearrangement joins TRBV18 to TRBJ1-2; 10 bases line up with TRBD1. V shed 5 bases and J 4 bases; nucleotides not matched to a gene: 4. Germline V lookup: CDR1 KGHSH, CDR2 LQKENI. This CDR3 spans 14 amino acids.

The chain links TRBV7-9 to TRBJ1-1; 11 bases match TRBD1. This CDR3 spans 15 amino acids. CDR1 is SEHNR, CDR2 FQNEAQ, per germline (reference sequence). V lost 1 base to trimming and J lost 4 bases; unmatched junction nucleotides: 2. CDR3 residues: CASSLDGTGGTEAFF. CDR3 nucleotides: TGTGCCAGCAGCTTAGACGGGACAGGGGGCACTGAAGCTTTCTTT.

The V and J genes are TRBV27 and TRBJ2-5; D unresolved. Germline lookup yields CDR1 MNHEY and CDR2 SMNVEV (reference sequence). Trimming removed 3 bases at V and 5 bases at J, with 13 bases between. The CDR3 loop spans 14 amino acids. The chain's CDR3 is CASSFSPESETQYF. CDR3 nucleotides: TGTGCCAGCAGTTTTTCGCCGGAGTCGGAGACCCAGTACTTC.